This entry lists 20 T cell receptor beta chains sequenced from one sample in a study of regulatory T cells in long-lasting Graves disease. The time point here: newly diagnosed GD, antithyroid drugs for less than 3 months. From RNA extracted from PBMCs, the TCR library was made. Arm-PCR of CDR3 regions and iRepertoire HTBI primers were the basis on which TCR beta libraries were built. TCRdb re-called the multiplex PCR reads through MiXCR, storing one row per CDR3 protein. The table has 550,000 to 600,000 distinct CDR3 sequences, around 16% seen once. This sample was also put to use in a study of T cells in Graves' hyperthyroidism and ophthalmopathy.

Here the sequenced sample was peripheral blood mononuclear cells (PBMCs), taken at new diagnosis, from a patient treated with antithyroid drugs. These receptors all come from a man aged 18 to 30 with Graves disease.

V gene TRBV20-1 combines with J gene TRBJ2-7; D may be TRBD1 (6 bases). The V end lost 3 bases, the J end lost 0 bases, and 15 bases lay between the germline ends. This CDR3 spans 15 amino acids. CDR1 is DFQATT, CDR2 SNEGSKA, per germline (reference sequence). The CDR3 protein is CSASDTQGSSYEQYF. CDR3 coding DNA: TGCAGTGCTAGCGACACACAGGGAAGCTCCTACGAGCAGTACTTC.

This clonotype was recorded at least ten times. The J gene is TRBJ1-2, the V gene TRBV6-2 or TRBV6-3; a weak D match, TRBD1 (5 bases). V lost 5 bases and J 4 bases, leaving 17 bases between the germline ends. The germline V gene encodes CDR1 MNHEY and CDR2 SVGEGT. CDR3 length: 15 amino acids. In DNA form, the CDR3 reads TGTGCCAGCAGTGAAGCGAGTCCAGGGTTCTATGGCTACACCTTC. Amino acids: CASSEASPGFYGYTF.

Here the CDR3 DNA reads TGTGCCAGCAGCTTAGTTTCTAGCGGGACAGATACGCAGTATTTT. This codes for CASSLVSSGTDTQYF. This chain connects TRBV7-8 to TRBJ2-3; 8 bases are a match to TRBD2. The CDR3 is 15 amino acids. After removal of 1 base from V and 3 bases from J, the junction contained 3 bases not matched to a gene. Germline V gene data show CDR1 as SGHVS and CDR2 as FQNEAQ.

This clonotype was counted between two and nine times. The CDR3 region is CASSWDGRTYGYTF. The CDR3 DNA reads TGTGCCAGCAGCTGGGACGGCAGGACCTATGGCTACACCTTC. The chain recombines TRBV3-1 with TRBJ1-2; D possibly corresponds to TRBD1 (5 bases). V lost 5 bases and J 4 bases, leaving 14 bases between the germline ends. The CDR3 is 14 residues long. CDR1 LGHDT and CDR2 YNNKEL come from the germline V gene (reference sequence).

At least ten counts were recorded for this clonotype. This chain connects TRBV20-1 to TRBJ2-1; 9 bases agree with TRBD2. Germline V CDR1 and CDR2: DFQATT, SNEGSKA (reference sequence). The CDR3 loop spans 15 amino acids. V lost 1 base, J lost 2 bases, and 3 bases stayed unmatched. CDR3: CSARVAGEAYNEQFF. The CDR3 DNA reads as TGCAGTGCTAGAGTAGCGGGAGAGGCCTACAATGAGCAGTTCTTC.

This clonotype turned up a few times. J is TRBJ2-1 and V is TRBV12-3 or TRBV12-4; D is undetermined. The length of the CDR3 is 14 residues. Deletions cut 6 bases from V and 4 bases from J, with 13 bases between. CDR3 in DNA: TGTGCCAGCAGCCTCGTCCAACCTTACAATGAGCAGTTCTTC. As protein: CASSLVQPYNEQFF.

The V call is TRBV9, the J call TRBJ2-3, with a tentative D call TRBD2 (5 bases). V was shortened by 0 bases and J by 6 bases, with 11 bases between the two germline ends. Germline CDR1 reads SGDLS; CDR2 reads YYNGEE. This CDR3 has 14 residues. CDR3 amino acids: CASSVEAGGDTQYF. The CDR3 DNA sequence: TGTGCCAGCAGCGTAGAGGCAGGCGGGGATACGCAGTATTTT.

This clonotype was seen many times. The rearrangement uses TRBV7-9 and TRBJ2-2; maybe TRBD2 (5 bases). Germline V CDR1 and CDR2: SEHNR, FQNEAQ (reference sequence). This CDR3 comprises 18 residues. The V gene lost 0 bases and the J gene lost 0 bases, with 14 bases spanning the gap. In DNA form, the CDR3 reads TGTGCCAGCAGCTTAGCCGCAACGGGATACTCGAACACCGGGGAGCTGTTTTTT. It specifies CASSLAATGYSNTGELFF.

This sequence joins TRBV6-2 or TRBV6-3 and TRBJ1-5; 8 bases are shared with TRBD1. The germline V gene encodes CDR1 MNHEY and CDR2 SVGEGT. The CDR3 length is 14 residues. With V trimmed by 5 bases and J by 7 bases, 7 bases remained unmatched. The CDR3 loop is CASSAGQERQPQHF. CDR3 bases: TGTGCCAGCAGTGCGGGACAGGAGAGGCAGCCCCAGCATTTT.

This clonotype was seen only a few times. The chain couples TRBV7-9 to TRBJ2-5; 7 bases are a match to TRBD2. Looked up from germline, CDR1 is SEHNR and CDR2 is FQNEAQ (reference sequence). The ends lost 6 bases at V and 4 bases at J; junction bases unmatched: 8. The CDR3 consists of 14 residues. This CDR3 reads CASSPSGGLETQYF. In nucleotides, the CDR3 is TGTGCCAGCAGTCCCTCGGGGGGTCTAGAGACCCAGTACTTC.

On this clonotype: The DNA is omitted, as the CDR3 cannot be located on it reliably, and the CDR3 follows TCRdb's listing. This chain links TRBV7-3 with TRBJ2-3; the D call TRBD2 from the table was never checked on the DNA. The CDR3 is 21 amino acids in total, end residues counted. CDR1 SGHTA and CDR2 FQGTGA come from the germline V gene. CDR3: CASSFYICSAALSGRADTQYF.

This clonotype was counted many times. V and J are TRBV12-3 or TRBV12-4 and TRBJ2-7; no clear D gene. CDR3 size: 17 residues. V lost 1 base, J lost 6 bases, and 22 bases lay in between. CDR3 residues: CASSLGGRVSGPSEQYF. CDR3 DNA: TGTGCCAGCAGTTTAGGAGGAAGGGTCAGTGGCCCCTCCGAGCAGTACTTC.

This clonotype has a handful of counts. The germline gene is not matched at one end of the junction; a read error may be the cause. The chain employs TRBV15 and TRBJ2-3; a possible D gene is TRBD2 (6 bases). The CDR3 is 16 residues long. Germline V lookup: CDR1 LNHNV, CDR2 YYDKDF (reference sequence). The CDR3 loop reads CATSRDLGTVTDAQYF. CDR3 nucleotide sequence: TGTGCCACCAGCAGAGATCTCGGGACTGTCACAGATGCGCAGTATTTT.

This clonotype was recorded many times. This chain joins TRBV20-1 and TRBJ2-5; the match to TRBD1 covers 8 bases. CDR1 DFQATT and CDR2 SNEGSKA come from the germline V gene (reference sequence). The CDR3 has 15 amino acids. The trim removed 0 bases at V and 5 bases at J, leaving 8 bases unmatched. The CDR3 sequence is CSARDHRQGSETQYF. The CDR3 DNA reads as TGCAGTGCTAGAGATCATCGACAGGGGTCGGAGACCCAGTACTTC.

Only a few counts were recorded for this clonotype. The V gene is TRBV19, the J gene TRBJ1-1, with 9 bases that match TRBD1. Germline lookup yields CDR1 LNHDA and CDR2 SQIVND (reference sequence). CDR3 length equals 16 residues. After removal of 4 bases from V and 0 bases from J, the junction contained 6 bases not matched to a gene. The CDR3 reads CASSTGQGSMNTEAFF. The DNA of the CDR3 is TGTGCCAGTAGTACGGGACAGGGTAGTATGAACACTGAAGCTTTCTTT. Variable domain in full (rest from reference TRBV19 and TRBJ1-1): DGGITQSPKYLFRKEGQNVTLSCEQNLNHDAMYWYRQDPGQGLRLIYYSQIVNDFQKGDIAEGYSVSREKKESFPLTVTSAQKNPTAFYLCASSTGQGSMNTEAFFGQGTRLTVV.

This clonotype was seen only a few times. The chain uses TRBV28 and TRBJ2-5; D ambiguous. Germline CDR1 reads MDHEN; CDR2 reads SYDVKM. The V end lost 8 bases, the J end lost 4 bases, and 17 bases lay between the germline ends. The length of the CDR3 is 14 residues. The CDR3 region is CASHSSGLRETQYF. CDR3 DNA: TGTGCCAGCCACAGTTCAGGTTTGAGAGAGACCCAGTACTTC.

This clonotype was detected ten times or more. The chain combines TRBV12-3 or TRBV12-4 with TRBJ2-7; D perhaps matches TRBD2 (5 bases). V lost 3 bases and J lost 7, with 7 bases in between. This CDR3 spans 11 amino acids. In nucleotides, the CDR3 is TGTGCCAGCAGTTTTTCGGGAGAGCAGTACTTC. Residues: CASSFSGEQYF.

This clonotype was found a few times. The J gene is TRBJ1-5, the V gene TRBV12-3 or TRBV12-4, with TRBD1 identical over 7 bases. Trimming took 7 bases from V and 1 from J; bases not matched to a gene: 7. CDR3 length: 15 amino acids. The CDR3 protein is CASKRAGQSNQPQHF. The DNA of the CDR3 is TGTGCCAGCAAACGGGCGGGACAGAGCAATCAGCCCCAGCATTTT.

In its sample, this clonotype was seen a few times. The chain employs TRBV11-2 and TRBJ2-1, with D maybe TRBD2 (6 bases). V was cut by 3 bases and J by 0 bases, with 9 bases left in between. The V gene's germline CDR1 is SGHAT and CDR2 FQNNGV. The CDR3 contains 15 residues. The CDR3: CASSLGLNSYNEQFF. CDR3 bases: TGTGCCAGCAGCTTGGGACTTAACTCCTACAATGAGCAGTTCTTC.

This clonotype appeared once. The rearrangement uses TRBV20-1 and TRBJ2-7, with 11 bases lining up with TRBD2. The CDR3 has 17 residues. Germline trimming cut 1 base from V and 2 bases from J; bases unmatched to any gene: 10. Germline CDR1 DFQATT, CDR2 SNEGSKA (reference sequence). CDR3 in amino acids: CSARAPPGTSGAYEQYF. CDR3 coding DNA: TGCAGTGCTAGAGCGCCGCCCGGGACTAGCGGAGCCTACGAGCAGTACTTC.